Shown below are 9 T cell receptor beta chains from a single sample sequenced in a study of T-cell reconstitution after alpha-beta-depleted transplantation in children. A TCRbeta library incorporating unique molecular identifiers was prepared. From the PCR reads, TCRdb called clonotypes with MiXCR, one entry per CDR3 protein. The table includes some 310,000 distinct CDR3 sequences, 23% detected once. The starting material was PBMCs, mostly from graft donor cells, obtained 180 days after TCRalphabeta/CD19-depleted stem cell transplant. These receptors were obtained from a male patient younger than 18 who had a stem cell transplant for acute lymphoblastic leukemia, so the T cells may come from the graft donor.

V gene TRBV11-1 combines with J gene TRBJ1-2; D is undetermined. CDR1 SGHAT and CDR2 FQDESV come from the germline V gene (reference sequence). The CDR3 runs 15 residues. V shed 1 base and J shed 1 base, with 10 bases lying between them. CDR3 sequence reads: CASSLGPNRNYGYTF. The DNA for the CDR3 is TGTGCCAGCAGCTTAGGACCGAACCGTAACTATGGCTACACCTTC.

This chain connects TRBV7-9 to TRBJ2-2; 10 nucleotides align to TRBD2. Germline V gene data show CDR1 as SEHNR and CDR2 as FQNEAQ (reference sequence). The length of the CDR3 is 16 residues. With 4 bases clipped from V and 3 bases from J, the junction kept 5 bases outside the gene matches. This CDR3 is CASSSPTSGYTGELFF. CDR3 DNA sequence: TGTGCCAGCAGCTCCCCGACTAGCGGGTACACCGGGGAGCTGTTTTTT.

V gene TRBV24-1 combines with J gene TRBJ2-3; D is perhaps TRBD1 or TRBD2 (5 bases each). V was clipped by 3 bases and J by 8 bases, with 17 bases between them. Germline V gene lookup returns CDR1 KGHDR and CDR2 SFDVKD. The length of the CDR3 is 15 residues. The DNA for the CDR3 is TGTGCCACCAGTGATATTCCCCGGGACGACGGTACGCAGTATTTT. Translation: CATSDIPRDDGTQYF.

The gene calls are TRBV20-1 and TRBJ2-2, with D possibly matching TRBD1 (6 bases). V was shortened by 3 bases and J by 3 bases, with 29 bases between the two germline ends. The CDR3 is 20 amino acids. The V gene's germline CDR1 is DFQATT and CDR2 SNEGSKA (reference sequence). For the CDR3, the DNA is TGCAGTGCTAGCGATTTGACAGGAAGCCCTTCAATCCCCTACACCGGGGAGCTGTTTTTT. Protein product: CSASDLTGSPSIPYTGELFF.

The CDR3 loop reads CASSLSGPNYGYTF. CDR3 coding DNA: TGCGCCAGCAGCTTGTCAGGGCCCAACTATGGCTACACCTTC. V and J are TRBV5-1 and TRBJ1-2; weak D call: TRBD1 (5 bases). Germline assignment: CDR1 SGHRS and CDR2 YFSETQ. The V gene lost 1 base and the J gene lost 2 bases, with 9 bases spanning the gap. The CDR3 is 14 residues long.

The chain joins TRBV20-1 to TRBJ2-3, with 9 nucleotides matching TRBD2. Losses at the gene ends were 5 bases for V and 6 bases for J; bases not matched to a gene: 6. Germline V CDR1 and CDR2: DFQATT, SNEGSKA (reference sequence). The CDR3 has 13 amino acids. The CDR3 bases are TGCAGTGCTTTAGCGGGACTAGCCGATACGCAGTATTTT. It yields the protein CSALAGLADTQYF.

This clonotype was detected a few times. The V gene is TRBV12-3 or TRBV12-4, the J gene TRBJ2-1; D perhaps matches TRBD2 (6 bases). V dropped 4 bases and J dropped 4 bases, with 14 bases sitting between them. The CDR3 has 15 residues. CDR3 amino acids: CASSYHGTPYNEQFF. The CDR3 nucleotides read TGTGCCAGCAGTTACCACGGGACTCCGTACAATGAGCAGTTCTTC.

This clonotype has only a few counts. The V call is TRBV4-1, the J call TRBJ2-1; maybe TRBD2 (6 bases). The length of the CDR3 is 18 residues. CDR1 and CDR2 from the germline V gene are MGHRA and YSYEKL. V lost 3 bases, J lost 0 bases, and 18 bases lay in between. The CDR3 nucleotides read TGCGCCAGCAGCCAGGACGAAAGGGGCGGGGCCTCCTACAATGAGCAGTTCTTC. Translated, it gives CASSQDERGGASYNEQFF.

This clonotype has a handful of counts. The CDR3 DNA reads as TGTGCCACCAGCAGTACAAATTACAATGAGCAGTTCTTC. Translated, it gives CATSSTNYNEQFF. The chain joins TRBV15 to TRBJ2-1; D not certain. This CDR3 is built from 13 residues. From germline, CDR1 is LNHNV and CDR2 YYDKDF (reference sequence). Trimming removed 3 bases at V and 4 bases at J, with 7 bases between. Complete variable domain (other parts from reference TRBV15 and TRBJ2-1): DAMVIQNPRYQVTQFGKPVTLSCSQTLNHNVMYWYQQKSSQAPKLLFHYYDKDFNNEADTPDNFQSRRPNTSFCFLDIRSPGLGDTAMYLCATSSTNYNEQFFGPGTRLTVL.